A selection of T cell receptor beta chains follows, all from one sample in a study of CD8 T cells in ankylosing spondylitis. TCRdb reprocessed the 5' RACE reads with MiXCR, giving one entry per CDR3 protein. The data show 700,000 or so distinct CDR3 sequences, with over 15% seen just once and around a fifth held by the top ten. The specimen sequenced was blood, either unsorted or a sorted T cell fraction (not recorded which). These receptors all stem from a male donor with ankylosing spondylitis. Each CDR3 is given with its conserved first and last residue. The order of the fields is J gene, clone size, D gene, V gene, CDR3 DNA, CDR3 protein. The D gene is left open where the match is weak. Clone size, where shown, is once, few, many, or a class for clones that have expanded.

J gene: TRBJ2-7; clone size: NA; D gene: TRBD2; V gene: TRBV11-2; CDR3 DNA: TGTGCCAGCAGCTTAATTGGGCGGGAGCTATACGAGCAGTACTTC; CDR3 protein: CASSLIGRELYEQYF
J gene: TRBJ2-1; clone size: NA; D gene: TRBD1; V gene: TRBV12-3/TRBV12-4; CDR3 DNA: TGTGCCAGCAGACCTCCGCCGGGACAGGGGGCCAATGAGCAGTTCTTC; CDR3 protein: CASRPPPGQGANEQFF
J gene: TRBJ2-7; clone size: NA; D gene: TRBD2; V gene: TRBV15; CDR3 DNA: TGTGCCACCAGCGCCGGGACTACCCCCGAAGAGCAGTACTTC; CDR3 protein: CATSAGTTPEEQYF
J gene: TRBJ1-4; clone size: few; D gene: NA; V gene: TRBV20-1; CDR3 DNA: TGCAGTGCTAGAAATGAAGGCCCAAATGAAAAACTGTTTTTT; CDR3 protein: CSARNEGPNEKLFF
J gene: TRBJ1-5; clone size: NA; D gene: NA; V gene: TRBV20-1; CDR3 DNA: TGCAGTGCACTCGACACCGGAAAGCCCCAGCATTTT; CDR3 protein: CSALDTGKPQHF
J gene: TRBJ2-2; clone size: NA; D gene: TRBD1; V gene: TRBV6-5; CDR3 DNA: TGTGCCAGCAGTTTCCCCAGGGGGCGAATCAACACCGGGGAGCTGTTTTTT; CDR3 protein: CASSFPRGRINTGELFF
J gene: TRBJ1-3; clone size: few; D gene: NA; V gene: TRBV5-1; CDR3 DNA: TGCGCCAGCAGCTTGGACGGAGGGACCACTGGAAACACCATATATTTT; CDR3 protein: CASSLDGGTTGNTIYF
J gene: TRBJ1-2; clone size: many; D gene: NA; V gene: TRBV4-1; CDR3 DNA: TGCGCCAGCAGCCCCCTAGTGGGCGATGGCTACACCTTC; CDR3 protein: CASSPLVGDGYTF
J gene: TRBJ2-1; clone size: NA; D gene: NA; V gene: TRBV5-1; CDR3 DNA: TGCGCCAGCAGCTTGGTCGCGGGATTGGGCAATGAGCAGTTCTTC; CDR3 protein: CASSLVAGLGNEQFF
J gene: TRBJ2-6; clone size: NA; D gene: TRBD1; V gene: TRBV7-3; CDR3 DNA: TGTGCCAGCAGCTTAAGCCTCAGGGGGACCTCTGGGGCCAACGTCCTGACTTTC; CDR3 protein: CASSLSLRGTSGANVLTF
J gene: TRBJ2-2; clone size: NA; D gene: NA; V gene: TRBV5-1; CDR3 DNA: TGCGCCAGCAGCGTAGACCGATCCACCGGGGAGCTGTTTTTT; CDR3 protein: CASSVDRSTGELFF
J gene: TRBJ2-3; clone size: few; D gene: NA; V gene: TRBV27; CDR3 DNA: TGTGCCAGCAGTTCCTTTGCGGAGCCAACAGATACGCAGTATTTT; CDR3 protein: CASSSFAEPTDTQYF
J gene: TRBJ2-1; clone size: NA; D gene: NA; V gene: TRBV7-2; CDR3 DNA: TGTGCCAGCAGGGCCAGGGAATTGGGTGAGCAGTTCTTC; CDR3 protein: CASRARELGEQFF